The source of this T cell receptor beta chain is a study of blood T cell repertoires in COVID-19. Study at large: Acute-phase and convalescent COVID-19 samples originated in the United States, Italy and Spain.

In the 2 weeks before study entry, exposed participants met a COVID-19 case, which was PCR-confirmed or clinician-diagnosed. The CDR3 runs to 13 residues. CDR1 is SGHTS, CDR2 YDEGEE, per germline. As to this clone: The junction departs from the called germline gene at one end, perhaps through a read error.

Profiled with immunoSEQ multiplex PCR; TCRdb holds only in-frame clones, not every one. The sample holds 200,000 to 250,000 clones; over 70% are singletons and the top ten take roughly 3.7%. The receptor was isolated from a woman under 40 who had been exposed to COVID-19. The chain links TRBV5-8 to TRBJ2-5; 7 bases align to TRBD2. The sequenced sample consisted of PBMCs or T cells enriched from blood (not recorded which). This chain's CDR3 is CASSLGLEETQYF. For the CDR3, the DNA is TGTGCCAGCAGCCTAGGACTAGAAGAAACCCAGTACTTC.